The 5 T cell receptor beta chains given below trace back to one sample, sequenced in a study of post-analysis software for immune sequencing data. Overall study findings and caveats: Roughly five TRBV segments occurring more often in patients than controls included TRBV5-6, TRBV5-1 and TRBV20-1.

Presence of unique molecular identifiers characterized the TCR beta cDNA libraries. From the PCR reads, TCRdb called clonotypes with MiXCR, one entry per CDR3 protein. The data show hundreds of thousands of distinct CDR3 sequences, 25% to 30% seen once. No cognate antigen is known for these TCRs. Sample: blood. Receptor source: a girl aged 5 to 17 with multiple sclerosis.

As DNA, the CDR3 is TGTGCCAGCAGTCCCCGGGCTAGCGGGATAAGAGGGGGCGAGCAGTACTTC. Amino acids: CASSPRASGIRGGEQYF. The chain links TRBV27 to TRBJ2-7; the match to TRBD2 covers 9 bases. In germline, CDR1 is MNHEY, CDR2 SMNVEV (reference sequence). V lost 5 bases, J lost 6 bases, and 17 bases stayed unmatched. This CDR3 contains 17 residues.

The gene calls are TRBV2 and TRBJ1-2; a weak D match, TRBD1 (6 bases). The CDR3 sequence is 14 residues long. V lost 4 bases and J 3 bases, leaving 12 bases between the germline ends. Germline CDR1 reads SNHLY; CDR2 reads FYNNEI. The CDR3 DNA sequence: TGTGCCAGCAGTGGAGCCGACAGGCACTATGGCTACACCTTC. Its protein is CASSGADRHYGYTF.

V usage is TRBV2 and J usage is TRBJ2-5; possibly TRBD1 or TRBD2 for D (5 bases each). The CDR3 consists of 13 residues. Trimming cost V 7 bases and J 2 bases, with 11 bases left between them. Germline lookup yields CDR1 SNHLY and CDR2 FYNNEI. CDR3 bases: TGTGCCAGCACCGAGGGGATGCAAGAGACCCAGTACTTC. Protein sequence: CASTEGMQETQYF.

This clonotype was picked up a small number of times. V is TRBV7-6 and J is TRBJ2-3, with 12 nucleotides matching TRBD2. The V gene end was trimmed by 5 bases and the J gene end by 4 bases; junction bases not matched to a gene: 7. The CDR3 is 16 amino acids. Germline lookup yields CDR1 SGHVS and CDR2 FNYEAQ. For the CDR3, the DNA is TGTGCCAGCAGCCCCAGGACTAGCGGGGTGGCAGATACGCAGTATTTT. This translates into CASSPRTSGVADTQYF.

Only one count was recorded for this clonotype. One end of the junction varies from germline; a read error may be responsible. V is TRBV7-2 and J is TRBJ2-1; possible D gene TRBD1, 6 bases. Germline values: CDR1 SGHTA, CDR2 FQGNSA. This CDR3 comprises 18 residues. In DNA, the CDR3 is TGTGCCTGCAGCTTAGTCATCAGGGGCCGGAGCTCCTACAATGAGCAGTTCTTC. As protein: CACSLVIRGRSSYNEQFF.